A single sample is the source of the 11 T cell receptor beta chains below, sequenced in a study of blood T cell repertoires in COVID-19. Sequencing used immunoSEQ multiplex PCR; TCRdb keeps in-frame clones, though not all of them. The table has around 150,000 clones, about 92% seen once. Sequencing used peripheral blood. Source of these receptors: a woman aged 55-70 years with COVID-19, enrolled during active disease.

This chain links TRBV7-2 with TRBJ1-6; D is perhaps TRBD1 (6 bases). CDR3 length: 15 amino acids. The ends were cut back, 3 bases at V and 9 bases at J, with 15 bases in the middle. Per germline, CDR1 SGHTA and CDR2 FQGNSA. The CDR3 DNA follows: TGTGCCAGCAGCTTCATAACAGGGTACGGTTCACCCCTCCACTTT. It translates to CASSFITGYGSPLHF.

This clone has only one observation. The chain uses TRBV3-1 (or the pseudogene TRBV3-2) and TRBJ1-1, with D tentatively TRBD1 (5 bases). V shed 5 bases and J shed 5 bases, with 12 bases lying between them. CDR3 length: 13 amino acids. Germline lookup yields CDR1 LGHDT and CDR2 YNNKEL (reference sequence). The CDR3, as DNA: TGTGCCAGCAGCACGGGGGGTGAGACTGAAGCTTTCTTT. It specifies CASSTGGETEAFF.

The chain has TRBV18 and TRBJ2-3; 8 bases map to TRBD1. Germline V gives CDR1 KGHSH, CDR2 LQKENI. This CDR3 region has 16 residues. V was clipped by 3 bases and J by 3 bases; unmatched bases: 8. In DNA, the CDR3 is TGTGCCAGCTCACCGTCATCAGGACAGGGTACAGATACGCAGTATTTT. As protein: CASSPSSGQGTDTQYF.

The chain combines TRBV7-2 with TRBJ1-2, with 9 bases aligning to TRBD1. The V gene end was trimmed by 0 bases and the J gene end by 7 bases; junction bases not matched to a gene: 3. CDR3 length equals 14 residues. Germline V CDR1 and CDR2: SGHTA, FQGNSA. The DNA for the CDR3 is TGTGCCAGCAGCTTAGCGCGGACAGGGGTTGGCTACACCTTC. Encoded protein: CASSLARTGVGYTF.

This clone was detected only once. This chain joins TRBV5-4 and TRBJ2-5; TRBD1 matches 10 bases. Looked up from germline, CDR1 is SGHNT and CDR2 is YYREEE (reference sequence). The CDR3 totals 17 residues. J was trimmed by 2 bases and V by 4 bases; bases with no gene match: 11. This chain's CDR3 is CASSAPGGGQGQETQYF. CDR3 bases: TGTGCCAGCAGCGCACCGGGCGGGGGACAGGGGCAAGAGACCCAGTACTTC.

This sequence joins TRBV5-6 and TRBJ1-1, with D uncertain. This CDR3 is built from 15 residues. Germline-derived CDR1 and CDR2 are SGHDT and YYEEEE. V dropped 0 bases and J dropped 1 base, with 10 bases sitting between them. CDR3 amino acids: CASSLGGGRNTEAFF. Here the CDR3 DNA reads TGTGCCAGCAGCTTGGGCGGCGGGCGGAACACTGAAGCTTTCTTT.

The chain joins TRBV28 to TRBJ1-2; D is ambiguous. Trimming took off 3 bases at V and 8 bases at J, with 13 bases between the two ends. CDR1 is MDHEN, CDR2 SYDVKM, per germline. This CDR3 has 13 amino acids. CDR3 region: CASSLVQLKGYTF. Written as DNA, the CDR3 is TGTGCCAGCAGTTTGGTACAGTTAAAGGGCTACACCTTC.

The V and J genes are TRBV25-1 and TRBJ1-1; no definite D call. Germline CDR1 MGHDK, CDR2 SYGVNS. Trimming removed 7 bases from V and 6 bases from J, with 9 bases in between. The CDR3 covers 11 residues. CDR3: CASMEFSEAFF. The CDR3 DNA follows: TGTGCCAGCATGGAGTTCTCTGAAGCTTTCTTT.

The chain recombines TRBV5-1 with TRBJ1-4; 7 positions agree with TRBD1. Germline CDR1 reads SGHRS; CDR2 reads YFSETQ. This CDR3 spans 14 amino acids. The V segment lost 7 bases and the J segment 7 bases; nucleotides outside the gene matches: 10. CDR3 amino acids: CASGSSGGGEKLFF. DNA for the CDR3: TGCGCCAGCGGCTCTTCAGGGGGAGGTGAAAAACTGTTTTTT. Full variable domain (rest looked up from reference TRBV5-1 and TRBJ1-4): KAGVTQTPRYLIKTRGQQVTLSCSPISGHRSVSWYQQTPGQGLQFLFEYFSETQRNKGNFPGRFSGRQFSNSRSEMNVSTLELGDSALYLCASGSSGGGEKLFFGSGTQLSVL.

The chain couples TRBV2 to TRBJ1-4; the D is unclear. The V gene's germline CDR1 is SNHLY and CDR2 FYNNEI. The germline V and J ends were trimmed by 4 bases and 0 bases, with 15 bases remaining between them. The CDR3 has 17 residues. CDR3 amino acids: CASSVGVSDATNEKLFF. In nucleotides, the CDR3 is TGTGCCAGCAGTGTGGGAGTCTCGGATGCAACTAATGAAAAACTGTTTTTT.

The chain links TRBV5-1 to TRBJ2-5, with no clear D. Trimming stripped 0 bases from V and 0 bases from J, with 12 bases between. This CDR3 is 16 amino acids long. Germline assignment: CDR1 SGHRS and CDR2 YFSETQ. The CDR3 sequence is CASSLDPGLNQETQYF. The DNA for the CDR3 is TGCGCCAGCAGCTTGGATCCGGGTTTGAACCAAGAGACCCAGTACTTC.